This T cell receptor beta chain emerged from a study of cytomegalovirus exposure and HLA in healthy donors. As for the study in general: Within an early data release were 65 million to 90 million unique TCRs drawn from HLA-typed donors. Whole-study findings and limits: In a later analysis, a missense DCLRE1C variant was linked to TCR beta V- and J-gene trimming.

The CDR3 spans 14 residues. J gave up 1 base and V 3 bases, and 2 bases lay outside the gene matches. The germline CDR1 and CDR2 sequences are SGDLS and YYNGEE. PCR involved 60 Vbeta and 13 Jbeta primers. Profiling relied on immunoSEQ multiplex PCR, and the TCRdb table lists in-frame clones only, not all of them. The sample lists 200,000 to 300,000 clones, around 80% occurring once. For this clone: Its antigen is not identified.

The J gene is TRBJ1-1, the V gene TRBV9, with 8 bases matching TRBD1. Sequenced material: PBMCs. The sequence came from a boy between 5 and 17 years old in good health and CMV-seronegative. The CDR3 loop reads CASSAGQGNTEAFF. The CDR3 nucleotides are TGTGCCAGCAGCGCCGGACAGGGGAACACTGAAGCTTTCTTT. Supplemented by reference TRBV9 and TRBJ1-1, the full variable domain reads DSGVTQTPKHLITATGQRVTLRCSPRSGDLSVYWYQQSLDQGLQFLIQYYNGEERAKGNILERFSAQQFPDLHSELNLSSLELGDSALYFCASSAGQGNTEAFFGQGTRLTVV.